These 22 T cell receptor beta chains came from one sample sequenced in a study of molecular identifiers for immune sequencing clone quantification. TCRdb redid the calling of the PCR reads with MiXCR, one entry per CDR3 protein. Of under 800,000 distinct CDR3 sequences listed, around 25% are singletons. Specimen: naive CD8+ T cells from blood, with Jurkat cell RNA spiked in. The subset here: FACS-sorted CD8+CD4-CCR7+CD45RA+ naive T cells. These receptors all come from a human donor in good health. Some libraries in this study had Jurkat cell RNA spiked in.

This chain links TRBV27 with TRBJ2-3, with a weak D call TRBD1 (5 bases). Trimming cost V 3 bases and J 2 bases, with 15 bases left between them. Germline-derived CDR1 and CDR2 are MNHEY and SMNVEV (reference sequence). The CDR3 has 16 amino acids. The CDR3 region is CASSLLQGPFTDTQYF. The CDR3 DNA reads as TGTGCCAGCAGTTTGCTTCAGGGTCCTTTCACAGATACGCAGTATTTT.

This clonotype has just a few counts. The V gene is TRBV29-1, the J gene TRBJ2-7; D gene uncertain. The CDR3 is made up of 10 amino acids. In germline, CDR1 is SQVTM, CDR2 ANQGSEA. Trimming took 6 bases from V and 6 from J, leaving 9 bases between them. The CDR3 region has the DNA TGCAGCGTGCGTCTTGGCGAGCAGTACTTC. It encodes CSVRLGEQYF.

The CDR3 DNA sequence: TGTGCCAGTAGTATATCCCCCGACTACGAGCAGTACTTC. Protein sequence: CASSISPDYEQYF. V is TRBV19 and J is TRBJ2-7; D gene ambiguous. In germline, CDR1 is LNHDA, CDR2 SQIVND (reference sequence). The length of the CDR3 is 13 residues. The ends were cut back, 2 bases at V and 3 bases at J, with 8 bases in the middle.

Concerning this clonotype itself: This may be a read error: a much more frequent sequence differs by one nucleotide. The chain employs TRBV20-1 and TRBJ2-7; 9 bases match TRBD2. CDR1 DFQATT and CDR2 SNEGSKA come from the germline V gene (reference sequence). The CDR3 length is 14 residues. Germline trimming cut 0 bases from V and 3 bases from J; bases unmatched to any gene: 3. The CDR3 protein is CSARDGLARYEQYF. The CDR3 bases are TGCAGTGCTAGAGACGGACTAGCGCGCTACGAGCAGTACTTC.

This clonotype was observed at least ten times. The chain is built from TRBV27 and TRBJ1-5; D is unresolved. The CDR3 is made up of 13 amino acids. V was cut by 6 bases and J by 3 bases, with 9 bases left in between. The V gene's germline CDR1 is MNHEY and CDR2 SMNVEV (reference sequence). This chain's CDR3 is CASSQIVNQPQHF. CDR3 sequence (DNA): TGTGCCAGCAGCCAGATCGTCAATCAGCCCCAGCATTTT.

This clonotype has just a few counts. Because it lacks the conserved phenylalanine or tryptophan at the end, this CDR3 is likely a read error. The chain joins TRBV7-9 to TRBJ1-1; D possibly corresponds to TRBD1 (6 bases). V gave up 5 bases and J gave up 8 bases, with 18 bases separating them. Germline V lookup: CDR1 SEHNR, CDR2 FQNEAQ (reference sequence). The CDR3 loop spans 14 amino acids. CDR3 amino acids: CASSPPTGLTEAFS. The CDR3 nucleotides read TGTGCCAGCAGCCCACCAACAGGGCTCACCGAAGCTTTCTCT.

Turning to this clonotype: A single base separates this from a much larger clone, so it may be a read error. The chain links TRBV30 to TRBJ1-2, with D unresolved. The length of the CDR3 is 12 residues. Germline assignment: CDR1 GTSNPN and CDR2 SVGIG (reference sequence). CDR3 residues: CARSLFVDGYTF. The DNA of the CDR3 is TGTGCCCGGAGTCTGTTCGTCGATGGCTACACCTTC.

The rearrangement links TRBV5-1 to TRBJ2-1; 11 bases are shared with TRBD2. Looked up from germline, CDR1 is SGHRS and CDR2 is YFSETQ. The junction had 11 bases not matched to a gene; V was cut back by 0 bases and J by 9 bases. This CDR3 region has 17 residues. The CDR3 coding sequence is TGCGCCAGCAGCTTGGTGACTAGCGGGGCCTTGCTCCGTGAGCAGTTCTTC. Amino acid sequence: CASSLVTSGALLREQFF.

This clonotype was seen once. A read error may explain this, as a much larger clone is one base away. The chain couples TRBV18 to TRBJ2-7, with D maybe TRBD2 (5 bases). Trimming cost V 0 bases and J 4 bases, with 10 bases left between them. Per the germline V gene, CDR1 is KGHSH and CDR2 is LQKENI. The CDR3 has 14 residues. CDR3 protein: CASSPPEAWYEQYF. The CDR3 bases are TGTGCCAGCTCACCACCGGAGGCGTGGTACGAGCAGTACTTC.

In this sample, this clonotype turned up once. This may stem from a read error, because a much larger clone lies one nucleotide away. The rearrangement uses TRBV4-1 and TRBJ1-1; 7 bases match TRBD1. CDR1 and CDR2 (germline): MGHRA, YSYEKL. The CDR3 covers 15 residues. CDR3 nucleotides: TGCGCCCGCAGCCATGCAAACAGGGGCGGCACTGAAGCTTTCTTT. Translated, it gives CARSHANRGGTEAFF.

There are many counts of this clonotype. CDR3 protein: CASSLRPILYEQYF. The CDR3 nucleotides read TGTGCCAGCAGCTTGAGACCGATTCTATACGAGCAGTACTTC. The V gene is TRBV5-5, the J gene TRBJ2-7; D gene unclear. The CDR3 has 14 amino acids. Between the trimmed V and J ends, which lost 1 base and 4 bases, there was a span of 12 bases. CDR1 and CDR2 from the germline V gene are SGHKS and YYEKEE (reference sequence).

This clonotype was seen repeatedly, ten times or more. The rearrangement joins TRBV7-2 to TRBJ2-1, with 7 positions matching TRBD2. The ends lost 1 base at V and 9 bases at J; junction bases unmatched: 12. Germline values: CDR1 SGHTA, CDR2 FQGNSA. The CDR3 has 16 amino acids. CDR3 protein: CASSLGGAGAYGEQFF. The CDR3 DNA reads TGTGCCAGCAGCTTAGGAGGGGCGGGAGCCTACGGTGAGCAGTTCTTC. The full variable domain, with the rest looked up from reference TRBV7-2 and TRBJ2-1, is GAGVSQSPSNKVTEKGKDVELRCDPISGHTALYWYRQSLGQGLEFLIYFQGNSAPDKSGLPSDRFSAERTGGSVSTLTIQRTQQEDSAVYLCASSLGGAGAYGEQFFGPGTRLTVL.

This clonotype was observed once. The rearrangement links TRBV29-1 to TRBJ1-4; the D gene is possibly TRBD1 (5 bases). CDR3 length equals 14 residues. CDR1 is SQVTM, CDR2 ANQGSEA, per germline. Deletions cut 5 bases from V and 1 base from J, with 11 bases between. The CDR3 region is CSVIATGTNEKLFF. The CDR3 DNA reads as TGCAGCGTTATAGCCACAGGAACTAATGAAAAACTGTTTTTT. The full variable domain, with the rest looked up from reference TRBV29-1 and TRBJ1-4, is SAVISQKPSRDICQRGTSLTIQCQVDSQVTMMFWYRQQPGQSLTLIATANQGSEATYESGFVIDKFPISRPNLTFSTLTVSNMSPEDSSIYLCSVIATGTNEKLFFGSGTQLSVL.

This clonotype was observed many times. The chain combines TRBV27 with TRBJ2-3; D is perhaps TRBD1 (5 bases). This CDR3 spans 13 amino acids. The V gene lost 6 bases and the J gene lost 2 bases, with 9 bases spanning the gap. Per germline, CDR1 MNHEY and CDR2 SMNVEV (reference sequence). CDR3 residues: CASRPGHTDTQYF. In nucleotides, the CDR3 is TGTGCCAGCAGACCCGGACACACAGATACGCAGTATTTT.

In this sample, this clonotype turned up many times. The V gene is TRBV7-6, the J gene TRBJ2-5; D is unresolved. Germline V lookup: CDR1 SGHVS, CDR2 FNYEAQ. Trimming shortened V by 0 bases and J by 1 base, and 9 bases separated the two germline ends. This CDR3 contains 15 residues. CDR3 sequence (DNA): TGTGCCAGCAGCTTAGCTCTGGCAAGCCAAGAGACCCAGTACTTC. Translating it yields CASSLALASQETQYF. Full variable domain (missing parts from reference TRBV7-6 and TRBJ2-5): GAGVSQSPRYKVTKRGQDVALRCDPISGHVSLYWYRQALGQGPEFLTYFNYEAQQDKSGLPNDRFSAERPEGSISTLTIQRTEQRDSAMYRCASSLALASQETQYFGPGTRLLVL.

This clonotype was seen repeatedly, ten times or more. The CDR3: CASSWTGIDYEQYF. The CDR3 region has the DNA TGCGCCAGCAGCTGGACGGGGATTGACTACGAGCAGTACTTC. The chain has TRBV5-1 and TRBJ2-7; tentatively, D is TRBD2 (5 bases). The V gene lost 3 bases and the J gene lost 3 bases, with 13 bases spanning the gap. The germline V gene has CDR1 SGHRS and CDR2 YFSETQ. The CDR3 is 14 residues long. The variable domain in full, with the rest retrieved from reference TRBV5-1 and TRBJ2-7, is KAGVTQTPRYLIKTRGQQVTLSCSPISGHRSVSWYQQTPGQGLQFLFEYFSETQRNKGNFPGRFSGRQFSNSRSEMNVSTLELGDSALYLCASSWTGIDYEQYFGPGTRLTVT.

There are many counts of this clonotype. The chain carries TRBV28 and TRBJ1-1; D is possibly TRBD1 (5 bases). CDR3 length: 14 amino acids. The V gene's germline CDR1 is MDHEN and CDR2 SYDVKM. Between the trimmed V and J ends, which lost 7 bases and 0 bases, there was a span of 12 bases. Here the CDR3 reads CASIVGQLNTEAFF. As DNA, the CDR3 is TGTGCCAGCATCGTGGGGCAGCTGAACACTGAAGCTTTCTTT.

The chain links TRBV20-1 to TRBJ1-1, with a possible D match to TRBD1 (6 bases). Germline CDR1 is DFQATT and CDR2 is SNEGSKA (reference sequence). The length of the CDR3 is 12 residues. Trimming shortened V by 5 bases and J by 5 bases, and 12 bases separated the two germline ends. CDR3 bases: TGCAGTGCTCAATCACAGGGTACTGAAGCTTTCTTT. This sequence encodes CSAQSQGTEAFF.

The count of this clonotype is one. The rearrangement joins TRBV19 to TRBJ2-3; 9 positions match TRBD1. This CDR3 comprises 19 residues. From germline, CDR1 is LNHDA and CDR2 SQIVND (reference sequence). Trimming at V came to 1 base and at J to 4 bases, leaving 15 bases not matched to a gene. The CDR3 loop reads CASSIGGQGSIHGSDTQYF. The DNA of the CDR3 is TGTGCCAGTAGTATAGGGGGACAGGGCTCGATTCACGGATCAGATACGCAGTATTTT.

Worth noting for this clonotype: With a much larger clone just one base away, this may be a read error. The chain couples TRBV6-2 or TRBV6-3 to TRBJ2-1; perhaps D is TRBD1 or TRBD2 (5 bases each). The CDR3 sequence is 12 residues long. Germline loops: CDR1 MNHEY, CDR2 SVGEGT. Trimming cost V 4 bases and J 9 bases, with 10 bases left between them. The CDR3 loop is CASSWGDSEQFF. CDR3 nucleotide sequence: TGTGCCAGCAGTTGGGGAGACAGTGAGCAGTTCTTC.

This clonotype was found once. A much larger clone lies a single base off, so this may be a read error. The J gene is TRBJ2-3, the V gene TRBV30; 9 bases are shared with TRBD1. V shed 5 bases and J 7 bases; nucleotides not matched to a gene: 4. This CDR3 is 12 amino acids long. Germline V gene lookup returns CDR1 GTSNPN and CDR2 SVGIG (reference sequence). The CDR3 DNA reads as TGTGCCTGGTCGGGGACAGGGTATACGCAGTATTTT. Amino acid sequence: CAWSGTGYTQYF.

With respect to this clonotype: Possible read error: a much larger clone is one base away. The chain is built from TRBV24-1 and TRBJ2-3; D tentatively fits TRBD1 or TRBD2 (6 bases each). The CDR3 loop spans 17 amino acids. In germline, CDR1 is KGHDR, CDR2 SFDVKD. V was pared by 4 bases and J by 1 base, with 17 bases between. CDR3 nucleotides: TGTGCCACCAGTGAACCCGGGGCAGGGGAGGGCACAGATACGCAGTATTTT. This codes for CATSEPGAGEGTDTQYF.